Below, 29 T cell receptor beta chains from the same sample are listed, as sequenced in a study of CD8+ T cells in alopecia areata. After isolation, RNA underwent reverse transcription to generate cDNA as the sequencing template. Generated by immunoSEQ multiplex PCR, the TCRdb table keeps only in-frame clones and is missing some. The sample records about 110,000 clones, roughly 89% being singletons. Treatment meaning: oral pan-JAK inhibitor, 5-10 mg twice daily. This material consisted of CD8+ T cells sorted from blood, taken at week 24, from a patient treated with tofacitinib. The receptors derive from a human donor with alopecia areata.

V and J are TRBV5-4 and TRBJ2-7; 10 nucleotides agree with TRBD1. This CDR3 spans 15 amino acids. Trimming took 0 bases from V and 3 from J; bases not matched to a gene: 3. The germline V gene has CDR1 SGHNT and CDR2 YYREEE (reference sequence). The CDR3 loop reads CASSLAGTGVYEQYF. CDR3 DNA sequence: TGTGCCAGCAGCTTGGCCGGGACAGGGGTCTACGAGCAGTACTTC.

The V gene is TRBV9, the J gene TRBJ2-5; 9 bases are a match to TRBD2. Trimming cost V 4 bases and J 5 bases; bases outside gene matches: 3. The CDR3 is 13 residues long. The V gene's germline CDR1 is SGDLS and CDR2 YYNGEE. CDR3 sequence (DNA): TGTGCCAGCAGCTTTAGCGGGAGTGAGACCCAGTACTTC. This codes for CASSFSGSETQYF.

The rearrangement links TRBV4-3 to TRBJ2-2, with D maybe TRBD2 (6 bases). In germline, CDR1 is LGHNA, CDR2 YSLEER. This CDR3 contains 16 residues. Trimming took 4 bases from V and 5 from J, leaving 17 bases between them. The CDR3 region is CASSPVTSSGTGELFF. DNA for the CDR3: TGCGCCAGCAGCCCCGTGACTAGTAGCGGAACCGGGGAGCTGTTTTTT.

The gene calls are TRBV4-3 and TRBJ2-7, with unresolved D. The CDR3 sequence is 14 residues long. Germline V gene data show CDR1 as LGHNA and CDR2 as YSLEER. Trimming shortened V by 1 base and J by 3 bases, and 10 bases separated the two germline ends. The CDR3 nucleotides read TGCGCCAGCAGCCAAGTCTCAGGTGGCTACGAGCAGTACTTC. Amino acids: CASSQVSGGYEQYF.

This chain's CDR3 is CASSRGTGELFF. CDR3 nucleotides: TGTGCCAGCAGTAGAGGGACCGGGGAGCTGTTTTTT. This chain joins TRBV5-6 and TRBJ2-2, with D maybe TRBD2 (5 bases). The CDR3 runs 12 residues. The germline gives CDR1 SGHDT, CDR2 YYEEEE. V was cut by 5 bases and J by 5 bases, with 7 bases left in between.

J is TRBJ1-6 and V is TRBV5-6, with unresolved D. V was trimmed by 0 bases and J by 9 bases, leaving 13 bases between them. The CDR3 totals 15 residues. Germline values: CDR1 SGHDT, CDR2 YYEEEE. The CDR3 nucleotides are TGTGCCAGCAGCTTGGTGGCGGTTGGGAGTTCACCCCTCCACTTT. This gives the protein CASSLVAVGSSPLHF.

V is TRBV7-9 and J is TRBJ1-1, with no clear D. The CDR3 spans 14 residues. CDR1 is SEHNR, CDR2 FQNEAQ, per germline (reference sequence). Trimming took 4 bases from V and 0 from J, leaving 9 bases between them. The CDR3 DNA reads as TGTGCCAGCAGCTCAGGCTGGTTGAACACTGAAGCTTTCTTT. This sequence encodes CASSSGWLNTEAFF.

This chain's CDR3 is CASSVDRGSTEAFF. The CDR3 region has the DNA TGTGCCAGCAGCGTAGACAGGGGGAGCACTGAAGCTTTCTTT. This sequence joins TRBV9 and TRBJ1-1; 8 bases are shared with TRBD1. The CDR3 spans 14 residues. Trimming took 0 bases from V and 4 from J; bases not matched to a gene: 2. The germline V gene encodes CDR1 SGDLS and CDR2 YYNGEE.

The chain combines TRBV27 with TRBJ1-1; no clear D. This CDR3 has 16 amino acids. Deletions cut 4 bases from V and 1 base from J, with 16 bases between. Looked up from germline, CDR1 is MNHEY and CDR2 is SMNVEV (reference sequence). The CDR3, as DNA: TGTGCCAGCAGTTCTCTTGCCGTCGTACCGAACACTGAAGCTTTCTTT. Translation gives CASSSLAVVPNTEAFF.

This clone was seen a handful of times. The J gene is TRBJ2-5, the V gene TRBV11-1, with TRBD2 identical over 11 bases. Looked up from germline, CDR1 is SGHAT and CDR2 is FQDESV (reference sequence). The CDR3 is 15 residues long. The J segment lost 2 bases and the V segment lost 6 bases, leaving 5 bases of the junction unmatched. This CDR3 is CASRSGLADQETQYF. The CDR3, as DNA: TGTGCCAGCAGATCGGGACTAGCGGATCAAGAGACCCAGTACTTC.

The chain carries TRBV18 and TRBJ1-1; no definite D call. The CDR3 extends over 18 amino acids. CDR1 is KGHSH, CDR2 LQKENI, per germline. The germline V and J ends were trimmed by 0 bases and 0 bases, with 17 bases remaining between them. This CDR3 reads CASSPPEGSPKMNTEAFF. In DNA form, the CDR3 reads TGTGCCAGCTCACCACCGGAAGGGTCCCCAAAGATGAACACTGAAGCTTTCTTT.

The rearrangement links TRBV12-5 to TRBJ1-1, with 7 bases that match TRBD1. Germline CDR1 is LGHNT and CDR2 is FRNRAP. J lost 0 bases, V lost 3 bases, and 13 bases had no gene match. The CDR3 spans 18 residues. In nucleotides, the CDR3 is TGTGCTAGTGGTTTCACTCTCGACAGGGAGGGGATGAACACTGAAGCTTTCTTT. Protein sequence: CASGFTLDREGMNTEAFF.

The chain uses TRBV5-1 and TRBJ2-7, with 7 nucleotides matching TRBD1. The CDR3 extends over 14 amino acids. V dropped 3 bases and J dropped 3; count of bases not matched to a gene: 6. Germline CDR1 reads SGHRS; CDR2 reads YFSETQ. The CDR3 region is CASSSRGRDYEQYF. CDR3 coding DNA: TGCGCCAGCAGCTCTAGGGGGCGCGACTACGAGCAGTACTTC.

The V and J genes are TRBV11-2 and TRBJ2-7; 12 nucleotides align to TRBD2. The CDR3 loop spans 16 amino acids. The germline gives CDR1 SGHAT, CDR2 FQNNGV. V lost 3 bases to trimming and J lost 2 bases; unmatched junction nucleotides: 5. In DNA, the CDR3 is TGTGCCAGCAGCTTGACTAGCGGGGGCCCCCCCTACGAGCAGTACTTC. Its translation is CASSLTSGGPPYEQYF.

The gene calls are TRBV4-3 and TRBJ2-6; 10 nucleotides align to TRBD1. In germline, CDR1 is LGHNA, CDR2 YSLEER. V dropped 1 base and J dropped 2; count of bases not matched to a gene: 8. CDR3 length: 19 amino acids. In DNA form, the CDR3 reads TGCGCCAGCAGCCAAGCCGGTCCCGGGACAGGGGCTGGGGCCAACGTCCTGACTTTC. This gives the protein CASSQAGPGTGAGANVLTF.

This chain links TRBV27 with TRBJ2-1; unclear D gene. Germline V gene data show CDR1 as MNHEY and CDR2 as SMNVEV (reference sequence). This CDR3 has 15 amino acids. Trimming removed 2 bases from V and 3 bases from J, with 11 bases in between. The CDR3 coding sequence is TGTGCCAGCAGTTTAGGGTCACTAAACTACAATGAGCAGTTCTTC. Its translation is CASSLGSLNYNEQFF.

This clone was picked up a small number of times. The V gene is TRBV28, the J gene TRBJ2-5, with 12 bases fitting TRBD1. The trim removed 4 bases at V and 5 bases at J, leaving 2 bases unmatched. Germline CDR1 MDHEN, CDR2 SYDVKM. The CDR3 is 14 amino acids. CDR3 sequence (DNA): TGTGCCAGCAGTTGGGACAGGGGGCGGGAGACCCAGTACTTC. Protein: CASSWDRGRETQYF.

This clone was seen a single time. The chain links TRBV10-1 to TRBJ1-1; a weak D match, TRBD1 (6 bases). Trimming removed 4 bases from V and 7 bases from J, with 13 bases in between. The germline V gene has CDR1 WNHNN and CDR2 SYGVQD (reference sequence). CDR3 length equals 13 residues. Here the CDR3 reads CASSGNREFEAFF. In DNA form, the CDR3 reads TGCGCCAGCAGTGGGAACAGGGAGTTTGAAGCTTTCTTT.

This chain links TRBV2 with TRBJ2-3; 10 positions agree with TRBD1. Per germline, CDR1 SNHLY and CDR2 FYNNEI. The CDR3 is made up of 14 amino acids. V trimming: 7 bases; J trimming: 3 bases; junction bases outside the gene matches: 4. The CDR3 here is CASKTGGWTDTQYF. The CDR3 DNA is TGTGCCAGCAAGACAGGGGGCTGGACAGATACGCAGTATTTT.

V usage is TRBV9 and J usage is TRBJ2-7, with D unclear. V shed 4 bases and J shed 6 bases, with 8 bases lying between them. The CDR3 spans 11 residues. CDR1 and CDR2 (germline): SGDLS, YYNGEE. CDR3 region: CASSPPCEQYF. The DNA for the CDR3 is TGTGCCAGCAGCCCCCCGTGCGAGCAGTACTTC.

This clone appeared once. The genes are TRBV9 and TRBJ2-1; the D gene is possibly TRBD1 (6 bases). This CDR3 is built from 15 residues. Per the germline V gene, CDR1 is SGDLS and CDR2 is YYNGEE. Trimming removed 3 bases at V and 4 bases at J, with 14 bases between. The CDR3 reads CASSAGQLTYNEQFF. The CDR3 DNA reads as TGTGCCAGCAGCGCGGGACAACTCACTTACAATGAGCAGTTCTTC.

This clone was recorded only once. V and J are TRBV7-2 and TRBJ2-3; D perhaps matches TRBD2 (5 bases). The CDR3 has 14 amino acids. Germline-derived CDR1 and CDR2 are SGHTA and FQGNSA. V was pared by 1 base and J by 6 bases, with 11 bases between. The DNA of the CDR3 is TGTGCCAGCAGCTTAGTGGGGAGCTCCGATACGCAGTATTTT. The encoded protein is CASSLVGSSDTQYF.

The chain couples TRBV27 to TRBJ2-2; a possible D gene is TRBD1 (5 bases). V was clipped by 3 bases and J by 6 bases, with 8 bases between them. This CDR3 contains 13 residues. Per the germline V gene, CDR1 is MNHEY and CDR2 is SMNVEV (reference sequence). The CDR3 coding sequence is TGTGCCAGCAGTTTCAGGGTTTCCGGGGAGCTGTTTTTT. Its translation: CASSFRVSGELFF.

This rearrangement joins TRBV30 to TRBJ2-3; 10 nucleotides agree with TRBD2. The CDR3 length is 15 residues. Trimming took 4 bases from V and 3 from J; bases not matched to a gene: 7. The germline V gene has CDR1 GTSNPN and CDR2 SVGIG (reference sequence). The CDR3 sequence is CAWTPTSGVTDTQYF. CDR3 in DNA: TGTGCCTGGACCCCCACTAGCGGGGTGACAGATACGCAGTATTTT.

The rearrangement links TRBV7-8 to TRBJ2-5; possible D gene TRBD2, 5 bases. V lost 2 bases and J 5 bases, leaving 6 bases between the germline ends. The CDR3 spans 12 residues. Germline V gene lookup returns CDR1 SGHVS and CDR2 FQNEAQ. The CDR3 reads CASSLSGETQYF. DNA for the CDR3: TGTGCCAGCAGCTTATCGGGGGAGACCCAGTACTTC.

The CDR3 reads CASSQGRGRGREQYF. The CDR3 coding sequence is TGCGCCAGCAGCCAAGGTCGAGGACGGGGAAGGGAGCAGTACTTC. The gene calls are TRBV4-1 and TRBJ2-7, with D perhaps TRBD2 (5 bases). Trimming shortened V by 1 base and J by 7 bases, and 17 bases separated the two germline ends. The CDR3 is made up of 15 amino acids. Germline CDR1 MGHRA, CDR2 YSYEKL.

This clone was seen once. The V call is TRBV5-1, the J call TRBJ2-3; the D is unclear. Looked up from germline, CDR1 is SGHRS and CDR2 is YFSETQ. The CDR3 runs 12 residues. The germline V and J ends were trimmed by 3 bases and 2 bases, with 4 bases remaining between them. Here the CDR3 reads CASSSYTDTQYF. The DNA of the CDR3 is TGCGCCAGCAGCTCCTACACAGATACGCAGTATTTT. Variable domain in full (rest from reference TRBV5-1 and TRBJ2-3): KAGVTQTPRYLIKTRGQQVTLSCSPISGHRSVSWYQQTPGQGLQFLFEYFSETQRNKGNFPGRFSGRQFSNSRSEMNVSTLELGDSALYLCASSSYTDTQYFGPGTRLTVL.

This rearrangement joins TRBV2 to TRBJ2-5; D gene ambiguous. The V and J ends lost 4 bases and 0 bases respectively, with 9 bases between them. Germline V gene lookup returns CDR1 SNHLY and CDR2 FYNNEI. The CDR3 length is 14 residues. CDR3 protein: CASSAPDNQETQYF. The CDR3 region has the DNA TGTGCCAGCAGTGCCCCTGACAACCAAGAGACCCAGTACTTC.

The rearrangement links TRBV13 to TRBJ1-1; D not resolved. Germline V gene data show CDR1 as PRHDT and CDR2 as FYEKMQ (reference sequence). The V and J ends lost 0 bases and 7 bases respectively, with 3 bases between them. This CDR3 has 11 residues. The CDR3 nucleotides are TGTGCCAGCAGCTTAGGCGTTGAAGCTTTCTTT. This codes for CASSLGVEAFF.